The 17 T cell receptor beta chains listed next were all sequenced from one sample in a study of cytomegalovirus exposure and HLA in healthy donors. The PCR contained 60 Vbeta and 13 Jbeta primers. This table comes from immunoSEQ multiplex PCR, and its TCRdb copy is limited to in-frame clones, with some not included. The sample includes approximately 100,000 clones, around 75% seen only once; the top ten take 2.5% to 3.5%. The sample consisted of PBMCs. The receptors shown here come from a female donor in good health and CMV-seronegative.

The rearrangement links TRBV30 to TRBJ2-7, with D tentatively TRBD1 (6 bases). The CDR3 length is 16 residues. Trimming took off 5 bases at V and 3 bases at J, with 23 bases between the two ends. Germline V gene sequence: CDR1 GTSNPN, CDR2 SVGIG (reference sequence). CDR3 coding DNA: TGTGCCTGGCGGGACAAGGACTCACAGGTTAACTACGAGCAGTACTTC. Translation gives CAWRDKDSQVNYEQYF.

The chain carries TRBV7-9 and TRBJ1-2; D ambiguous. The CDR3 runs to 12 residues. Trimming shortened V by 4 bases and J by 5 bases, and 8 bases separated the two germline ends. CDR1 SEHNR and CDR2 FQNEAQ come from the germline V gene (reference sequence). Here the CDR3 DNA reads TGTGCCAGCAGCTCCCGCGTTTATGGCTACACCTTC. It translates to CASSSRVYGYTF.

The chain joins TRBV11-3 to TRBJ2-5; 8 nucleotides match TRBD1. Germline V gene lookup returns CDR1 SGHNT and CDR2 YENEEA. Trimming took 3 bases from V and 1 from J; bases not matched to a gene: 7. The CDR3 consists of 16 residues. For the CDR3, the DNA is TGTGCCAGCAGCTTCGGGACAGGTCAACGCCAAGAGACCCAGTACTTC. Amino acids: CASSFGTGQRQETQYF.

This clone was counted ten times or more. The V call is TRBV6-1, the J call TRBJ2-7, with a tentative D call TRBD1 (6 bases). Germline V CDR1 and CDR2: MNHNS, SASEGT. The V end lost 2 bases, the J end lost 3 bases, and 14 bases lay between the germline ends. CDR3 size: 15 residues. The CDR3 region is CASSERQGSSYEQYF. The CDR3 DNA sequence: TGTGCCAGCAGTGAAAGGCAGGGGAGTAGCTACGAGCAGTACTTC.

This clone has more than one count but fewer than ten. The rearrangement links TRBV30 to TRBJ2-7, with D possibly TRBD2 on 7 matching bases. The CDR3 totals 13 residues. Deletions cut 0 bases from V and 5 bases from J, with 11 bases between. Per the germline V gene, CDR1 is GTSNPN and CDR2 is SVGIG (reference sequence). This CDR3 is CAWSVGGVNEQYF. In DNA, the CDR3 is TGTGCCTGGAGTGTAGGGGGGGTCAACGAGCAGTACTTC.

The rearrangement joins TRBV7-6 to TRBJ2-2; the match to TRBD1 covers 9 bases. From germline, CDR1 is SGHVS and CDR2 FNYEAQ. Losses at the gene ends were 1 base for V and 6 bases for J; bases not matched to a gene: 12. The CDR3 is 18 residues long. The CDR3 bases are TGTGCCAGCAGCTTAGGAAGCCCTGGGACAGGGAGGGCCGGGGAGCTGTTTTTT. Its translation: CASSLGSPGTGRAGELFF. The complete variable domain, with remaining parts taken from reference TRBV7-6 and TRBJ2-2, reads GAGVSQSPRYKVTKRGQDVALRCDPISGHVSLYWYRQALGQGPEFLTYFNYEAQQDKSGLPNDRFSAERPEGSISTLTIQRTEQRDSAMYRCASSLGSPGTGRAGELFFGEGSRLTVL.

The J gene is TRBJ1-4, the V gene TRBV28, with 7 nucleotides matching TRBD1. The CDR3 totals 15 residues. With 5 bases clipped from V and 4 bases from J, the junction kept 7 bases outside the gene matches. Germline assignment: CDR1 MDHEN and CDR2 SYDVKM. CDR3 nucleotide sequence: TGTGCCAGCAGTAAAACAGGGGTGGGTAATGAAAAACTGTTTTTT. Its translation is CASSKTGVGNEKLFF.

The CDR3 sequence: CASSLLPQGYTF. In nucleotides, the CDR3 is TGTGCCAGCAGCTTACTCCCTCAGGGCTACACCTTC. The V gene is TRBV7-9, the J gene TRBJ1-2, with D hard to call. Germline-derived CDR1 and CDR2 are SEHNR and FQNEAQ (reference sequence). The CDR3 contains 12 residues. The germline V and J ends were trimmed by 2 bases and 8 bases, with 9 bases remaining between them.

This clone was recorded a few times. This chain links TRBV5-4 with TRBJ2-5, with D perhaps TRBD2 (6 bases). Germline-derived CDR1 and CDR2 are SGHNT and YYREEE (reference sequence). V was cut by 0 bases and J by 5 bases, with 14 bases left in between. The length of the CDR3 is 15 residues. CDR3: CASSLAGTELETQYF. The CDR3 nucleotides read TGTGCCAGCAGCTTGGCCGGGACTGAGCTCGAGACCCAGTACTTC.

The V and J genes are TRBV25-1 and TRBJ2-1; D unresolved. In germline, CDR1 is MGHDK, CDR2 SYGVNS. The CDR3 runs to 16 residues. The V end was cut by 2 bases, the J end by 5 bases, with 16 bases between. The CDR3 protein is CASSERGLAYDNEQFF. CDR3 coding DNA: TGTGCCAGCAGTGAAAGAGGATTAGCATATGACAATGAGCAGTTCTTC.

The rearrangement links TRBV18 to TRBJ1-1; D is possibly TRBD1 (6 bases). The CDR3 spans 16 residues. Germline V gene data show CDR1 as KGHSH and CDR2 as LQKENI. Trimming cost V 2 bases and J 1 base, with 14 bases left between them. CDR3 nucleotides: TGTGCCAGCTCACCAGTTTTGGGACAATCGAACACTGAAGCTTTCTTT. This gives the protein CASSPVLGQSNTEAFF. The variable domain in full, completed from reference TRBV18 and TRBJ1-1, reads NAGVMQNPRHLVRRRGQEARLRCSPMKGHSHVYWYRQLPEEGLKFMVYLQKENIIDESGMPKERFSAEFPKEGPSILRIQQVVRGDSAAYFCASSPVLGQSNTEAFFGQGTRLTVV.

The chain carries TRBV21-1 and TRBJ2-5; the DNA was not used to check the table's D call, TRBD2. TRBV21-1 is marked as a pseudogene. The CDR3 length is 12 residues. In nucleotides, the CDR3 is TGTGCCAGCCGCAAGCGCCAAGAGACCCAGTACTTC. It encodes CASRKRQETQYF.

This chain connects TRBV6-1 to TRBJ1-5; no definite D call. Germline loops: CDR1 MNHNS, CDR2 SASEGT. This CDR3 contains 15 residues. V lost 7 bases and J lost 7, with 20 bases in between. CDR3 nucleotides: TGTGCCAGCATACGGGTTGGAGAGCTCGGCCAGCCCCAGCATTTT. Its protein product is CASIRVGELGQPQHF.

CDR3 residues: CSVVQYEQYF. CDR3 bases: TGCAGCGTTGTCCAATACGAGCAGTACTTC. J is TRBJ2-7 and V is TRBV29-1; no firm D call. Germline loops: CDR1 SQVTM, CDR2 ANQGSEA. V dropped 4 bases and J dropped 4 bases, with 5 bases sitting between them. The CDR3 runs to 10 residues.

CDR3 bases: TGCGCCAGCAGCTTGGCGGGGGATCGAGGACAGCCCCAGCATTTT. It yields the protein CASSLAGDRGQPQHF. The chain carries TRBV5-1 and TRBJ1-5, with a weak D call TRBD1 (5 bases). This CDR3 contains 15 residues. The V gene lost 0 bases and the J gene lost 7 bases, with 14 bases spanning the gap. CDR1 and CDR2 (germline): SGHRS, YFSETQ.

The chain combines TRBV11-3 with TRBJ1-1, with TRBD1 as a possible D gene (6 bases). CDR3 length: 15 residues. V was shortened by 6 bases and J by 4 bases, with 18 bases between the two germline ends. The V gene's germline CDR1 is SGHNT and CDR2 YENEEA. The chain's CDR3 is CASRTQQGRGTEAFF. CDR3 DNA sequence: TGTGCCAGCAGAACACAACAGGGTCGTGGCACTGAAGCTTTCTTT.

This clone was seen once. V usage is TRBV5-8 and J usage is TRBJ2-4, with 8 bases aligning to TRBD1. CDR3 length: 15 amino acids. V was pared by 3 bases and J by 8 bases, with 10 bases of the junction left unmatched. Germline lookup yields CDR1 SGHTS and CDR2 YDEGEE. The CDR3 DNA reads TGTGCCAGCAGCTCTCCTGGACAGGGTCGGGACATTCAGTACTTC. This translates into CASSSPGQGRDIQYF.